This T cell receptor (beta chain) stems from a study of OX40 agonist ivuxolimab in advanced cancers. For the study at large: Patients were given ivuxolimab, an antibody that agonizes OX40 (CD134). With a range of roughly 20 to 85, age averaged approximately 64 years, and about 80% were male. Broader study findings: Relative to CD4+ cells, CD8+ T cells on average had more expanded clones.

The germline gives CDR1 SGHDN, CDR2 FVKESK. This CDR3 region has 13 residues. V was cut by 2 bases and J by 6 bases, with 7 bases left in between. Libraries were prepared by immunoSEQ multiplex PCR; TCRdb keeps only in-frame clonotypes and omits some of them. The data contain some 69,000 clones, 70% to 90% of them seen just once; the ten biggest clones take up approximately 4%. A word on this clone: The target antigen is unknown.

Sequenced here: CD4+ or CD8+ T cells sorted from blood, sampled in a trial of the OX40 agonist ivuxolimab. The chain has TRBV14 and TRBJ2-2; D unclear. This TCR was recovered from an adult with an advanced solid tumor such as melanoma, head and neck, liver or kidney cancer. The CDR3 nucleotides are TGTGCCAGCAGCCAATCAGTCGCCGGGGAGCTGTTTTTT. Its protein is CASSQSVAGELFF. The whole variable domain, remainder taken from reference TRBV14 and TRBJ2-2, is EAGVTQFPSHSVIEKGQTVTLRCDPISGHDNLYWYRRVMGKEIKFLLHFVKESKQDESGMPNNRFLAERTGGTYSTLKVQPAELEDSGVYFCASSQSVAGELFFGEGSRLTVL.